These 4 T cell receptor beta chains were all obtained from the same sample, sequenced in a study of patients and donors after allogeneic stem cell transplantation. TCRdb passed the RT-PCR reads through MiXCR, listing each CDR3 protein once. The data show approximately 200,000 distinct CDR3 sequences, approximately 41% seen once. The sample comprised blood, either unsorted or a sorted T cell fraction (not recorded which). The receptors were gathered from a human donor who was either an allogeneic HSCT recipient or a stem cell or donor lymphocyte infusion donor (not recorded which). It is not recorded whose cells these are; they may come from a transplant donor.

The rearrangement joins TRBV6-6 to TRBJ2-7, with 11 bases fitting TRBD1. Germline trimming cut 2 bases from V and 5 bases from J; bases unmatched to any gene: 5. CDR3 length equals 15 residues. The germline V gene has CDR1 MNHNY and CDR2 SVGAGI (reference sequence). The DNA for the CDR3 is TGTGCCAGCAGTTACGGACAGGGGGCTAGCCACGAGCAGTACTTC. It specifies CASSYGQGASHEQYF.

This clonotype was detected only a few times. The rearrangement links TRBV29-1 to TRBJ2-1; tentatively, D is TRBD1 (5 bases). The CDR3 is made up of 11 amino acids. V was trimmed by 6 bases and J by 3 bases, leaving 6 bases between them. Germline V gives CDR1 SQVTM, CDR2 ANQGSEA. CDR3 in amino acids: CSVRDYNEQFF. Here the CDR3 DNA reads TGCAGCGTCAGGGACTACAATGAGCAGTTCTTC.

This clonotype appeared once. The gene calls are TRBV28 and TRBJ2-1; weak D call: TRBD2 (5 bases). This CDR3 spans 13 amino acids. V lost 7 bases, J lost 1 base, and 8 bases lay in between. Germline values: CDR1 MDHEN, CDR2 SYDVKM. The CDR3 is CASTRGSYNEQFF. CDR3 DNA: TGTGCCAGCACCCGGGGATCCTACAATGAGCAGTTCTTC.

This clonotype appeared a few times. The V gene is TRBV11-2, the J gene TRBJ1-1; no clear D. CDR1 and CDR2 (germline): SGHAT, FQNNGV. Trimming stripped 2 bases from V and 4 bases from J, with 8 bases between. The CDR3 is 13 residues long. The CDR3 loop is CASSLQQPTEAFF. The CDR3 nucleotides are TGTGCCAGCAGCTTACAACAGCCCACTGAAGCTTTCTTT.